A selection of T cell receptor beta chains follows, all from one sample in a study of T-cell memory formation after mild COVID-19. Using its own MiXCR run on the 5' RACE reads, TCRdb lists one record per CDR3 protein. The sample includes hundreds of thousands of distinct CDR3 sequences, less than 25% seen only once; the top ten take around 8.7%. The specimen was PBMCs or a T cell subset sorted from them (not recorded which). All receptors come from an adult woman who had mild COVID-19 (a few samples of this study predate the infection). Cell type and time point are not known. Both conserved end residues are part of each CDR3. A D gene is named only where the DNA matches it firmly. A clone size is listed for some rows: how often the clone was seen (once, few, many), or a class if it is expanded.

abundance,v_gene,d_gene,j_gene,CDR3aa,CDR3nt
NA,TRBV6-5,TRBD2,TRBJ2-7,CASSYHGAGGEQYF,TGTGCCAGCAGTTACCATGGGGCGGGAGGCGAGCAGTACTTC
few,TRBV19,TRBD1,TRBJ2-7,CASSMNGQGTGGEQYF,TGTGCCAGTAGTATGAATGGACAGGGAACAGGGGGCGAGCAGTACTTC
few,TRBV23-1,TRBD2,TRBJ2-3,CASSPASGTSGSVTDTQYF,TGCGCCAGCAGTCCAGCTTCCGGGACTAGCGGGAGTGTCACAGATACGCAGTATTTT
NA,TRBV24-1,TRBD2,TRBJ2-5,CATSDPSGRLQETQYF,TGTGCCACCAGTGACCCTAGCGGGAGGTTACAAGAGACCCAGTACTTC
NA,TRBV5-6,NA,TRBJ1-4,CASSLRTGGKLFF,TGTGCCAGCAGCTTGCGAACAGGAGGAAAACTGTTTTTT
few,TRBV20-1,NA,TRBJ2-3,CSARDGGRGTDTQYF,TGCAGTGCTAGAGATGGAGGCAGGGGTACAGATACGCAGTATTTT
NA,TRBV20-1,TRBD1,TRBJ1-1,CSATRGQAEAFF,TGCAGTGCTACCAGGGGGCAGGCTGAAGCTTTCTTT
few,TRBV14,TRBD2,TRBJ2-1,CASSQVMGAGRLFF,TGTGCCAGCAGCCAAGTCATGGGAGCGGGGCGTCTATTCTTC
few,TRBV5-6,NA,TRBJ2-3,CASSLRPGQGGTDTQYF,TGTGCCAGCAGCTTGCGACCGGGACAAGGGGGCACAGATACGCAGTATTTT
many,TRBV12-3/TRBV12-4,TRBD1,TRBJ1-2,CASSLTGYYGYTF,TGTGCCAGCAGTTTGACAGGGTACTATGGCTACACCTTC
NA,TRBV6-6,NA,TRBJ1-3,CASSSLVGVRSGNTIYF,TGTGCCAGCAGTAGTTTGGTCGGAGTACGCTCTGGAAACACCATATATTTT
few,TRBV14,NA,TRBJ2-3,CASSMRRGPPSTDTQYF,TGTGCCAGCAGCATGAGAAGGGGACCCCCTAGCACAGATACGCAGTATTTT
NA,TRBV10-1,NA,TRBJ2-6,CASSESGGAGANVLTF,TGCGCCAGCAGTGAGTCAGGGGGGGCTGGGGCCAACGTCCTGACTTTC
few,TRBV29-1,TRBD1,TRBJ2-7,CSVYGTGSYEQYF,TGCAGCGTCTACGGGACAGGGTCCTACGAGCAGTACTTC
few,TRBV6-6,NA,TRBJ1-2,CASRTQATNYGYTF,TGTGCCAGCAGAACACAGGCCACTAACTATGGCTACACCTTC
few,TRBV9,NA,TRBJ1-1,CASSVHSNTEAFF,TGTGCCAGCAGCGTACATTCGAACACTGAAGCTTTCTTT
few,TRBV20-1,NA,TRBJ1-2,CSAPSAGLFGYTF,TGCAGTGCTCCTTCGGCGGGTCTATTTGGCTACACCTTC
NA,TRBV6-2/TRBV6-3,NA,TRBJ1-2,CASSTGENRYYGYTF,TGTGCCAGCAGTACCGGCGAGAACAGATACTATGGCTACACCTTC
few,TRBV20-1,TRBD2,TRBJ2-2,CSAGTSGRRNTGELFF,TGCAGTGCTGGGACTAGCGGGCGCCGGAACACCGGGGAGCTGTTTTTT
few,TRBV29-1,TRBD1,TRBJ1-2,CSAGDSRTYGYTF,TGCAGCGCCGGGGACAGCCGGACCTATGGCTACACCTTC
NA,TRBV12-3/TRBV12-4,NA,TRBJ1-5,CASSSGHYNQPQHF,TGTGCCAGCAGTTCGGGACACTACAATCAGCCCCAGCATTTT
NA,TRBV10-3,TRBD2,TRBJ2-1,CAISEFAGGDNEQFF,TGTGCCATCAGTGAATTCGCGGGGGGGGACAATGAGCAGTTCTTC
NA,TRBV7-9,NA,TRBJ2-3,CASSPRRGPITDTQYF,TGTGCCAGCAGCCCTAGGCGGGGTCCAATCACAGATACGCAGTATTTT
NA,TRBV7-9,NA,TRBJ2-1,CASSLGLVADTYNEQFF,TGTGCCAGCAGCTTGGGCCTCGTGGCGGATACCTACAATGAGCAGTTCTTC
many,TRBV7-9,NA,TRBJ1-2,CASSLGGFYGYTF,TGTGCCAGCAGCTTAGGAGGATTCTATGGCTACACCTTC
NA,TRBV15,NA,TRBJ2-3,CATSRGRGDTQYF,TGTGCCACCAGCAGAGGGAGAGGGGATACGCAGTATTTT
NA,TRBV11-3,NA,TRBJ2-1,CASTEWRNEQFF,TGTGCCAGCACTGAATGGAGGAATGAGCAGTTCTTC
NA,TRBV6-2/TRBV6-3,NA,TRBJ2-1,CASPRQALTYNEQFF,TGTGCCAGCCCGAGACAGGCGCTGACTTACAATGAGCAGTTCTTC
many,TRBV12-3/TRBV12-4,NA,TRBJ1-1,CASSFGQAAFF,TGTGCCAGCAGTTTCGGGCAGGCGGCTTTCTTT
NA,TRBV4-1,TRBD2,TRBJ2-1,CASSQDKETSGFNEQFF,TGCGCCAGCAGCCAAGATAAGGAGACTAGCGGCTTCAATGAGCAGTTCTTC
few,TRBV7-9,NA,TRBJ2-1,CASRGDIDEQFF,TGTGCCAGCAGGGGGGACATCGATGAGCAGTTCTTC
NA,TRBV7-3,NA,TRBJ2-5,CASSRDGQQETQYF,TGTGCCAGCAGCCGAGATGGCCAGCAAGAGACCCAGTACTTC
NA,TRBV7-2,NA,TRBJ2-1,CASSLDVGAEQFF,TGTGCCAGCAGCTTAGACGTTGGAGCCGAACAGTTCTTC
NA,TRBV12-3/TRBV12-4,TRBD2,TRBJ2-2,CASSSHILTSGRNTGELFF,TGTGCCAGCAGTTCGCACATCCTGACTAGCGGGAGGAACACCGGGGAGCTGTTTTTT
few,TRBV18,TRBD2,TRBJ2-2,CASSPLGTSGANTGELFF,TGTGCCAGCTCACCACTAGGGACTAGCGGAGCTAACACCGGGGAGCTGTTTTTT
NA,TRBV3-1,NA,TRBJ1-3,CASSQAAGSHSGNTIYF,TGTGCCAGCAGCCAAGCGGCCGGGTCCCACTCTGGAAACACCATATATTTT
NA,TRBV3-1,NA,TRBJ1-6,CASSHRIVNSPLHF,TGTGCCAGCAGCCACAGGATTGTTAATTCACCCCTCCACTTT
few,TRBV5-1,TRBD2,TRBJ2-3,CASSLEGGGSRSTQYF,TGCGCCAGCAGCTTGGAAGGCGGGGGGAGTCGCTCTACGCAGTATTTT
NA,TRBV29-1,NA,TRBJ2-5,CSVDRREGLRETQYF,TGCAGCGTTGATCGTAGAGAGGGGTTGAGAGAGACCCAGTACTTC